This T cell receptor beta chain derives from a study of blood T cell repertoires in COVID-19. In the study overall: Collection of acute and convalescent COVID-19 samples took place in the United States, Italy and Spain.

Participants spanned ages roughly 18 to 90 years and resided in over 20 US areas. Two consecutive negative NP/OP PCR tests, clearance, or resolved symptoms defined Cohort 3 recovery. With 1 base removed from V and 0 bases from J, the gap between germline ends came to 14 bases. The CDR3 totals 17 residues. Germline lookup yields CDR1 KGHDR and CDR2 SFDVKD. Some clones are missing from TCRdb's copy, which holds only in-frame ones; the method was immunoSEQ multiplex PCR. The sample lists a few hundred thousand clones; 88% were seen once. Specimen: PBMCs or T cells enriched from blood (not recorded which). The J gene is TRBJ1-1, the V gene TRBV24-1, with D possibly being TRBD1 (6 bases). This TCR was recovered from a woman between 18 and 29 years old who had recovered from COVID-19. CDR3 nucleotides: TGTGCCACCAGTGATTTTGGGGGCTTGGAGATGAACACTGAAGCTTTCTTT. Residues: CATSDFGGLEMNTEAFF.